This T cell receptor beta chain is drawn from a study of shared clonotypes between healthy human individuals. Study in general: For every donor, three CD4 naive, three CD4 memory, two CD8 naive and one CD8 memory plates were used.

The V and J ends lost 1 base and 3 bases, in that order; junction bases with no gene match: 1. The V gene's germline CDR1 is SEHNR and CDR2 FQNEAQ (reference sequence). The CDR3 length is 14 residues. Study results and limitations: Non-shared clonotypes were found to have lower generation probabilities than the clonotypes that were shared by all four of the sorted-subset donors. The authors sampled blood alone, and tissue repertoires likely differ.

Notes on this clone: Its antigen is still unknown. Other DNA sequences in the sample encode the same CDR3.

The data were produced by immunoSEQ multiplex PCR, yet TCRdb's version contains in-frame clones alone and is incomplete. The table includes some 2.3 million clones, 85% to 95% detected once. The chain couples TRBV7-9 to TRBJ2-7; 9 bases map to TRBD1. The sample consisted of naive CD4+ T cells from PBMCs. The sample's subset: CD45RA+ positively selected. This TCR derives from a man aged 18 to 29 in good health. Some clones in this sample may be carry-over from other donors' samples. In nucleotides, the CDR3 is TGTGCCAGCAGCTTAGGGACAGGGGTCTACGAGCAGTACTTC. It encodes CASSLGTGVYEQYF. The variable domain in full, with the rest retrieved from reference TRBV7-9 and TRBJ2-7, is DTGVSQNPRHKITKRGQNVTFRCDPISEHNRLYWYRQTLGQGPEFLTYFQNEAQLEKSRLLSDRFSAERPKGSFSTLEIQRTEQGDSAMYLCASSLGTGVYEQYFGPGTRLTVT.